Below are 21 T cell receptor beta chains sequenced from a single sample in a study of STAT3 mutations in large granular lymphocyte leukemia. Study-wide results and caveats: Every T-cell large granular lymphocyte leukemia patient had at least one immunodominant TCR beta clonotype.

Their recognized antigens are unknown. Clones were read by immunoSEQ multiplex PCR, and TCRdb kept only the in-frame ones, dropping some. The sample shows about 15,000 clones, 85% to 95% of them seen only once. Sequences were obtained from peripheral blood mononuclear cells. All receptors come from a woman between 45 and 65 years old with T-cell large granular lymphocyte leukemia. Some clones in this sample may be carry-over from other donors' samples.

The chain uses TRBV18 and TRBJ2-1; D unresolved. Deletions cut 4 bases from V and 0 bases from J, with 4 bases between. Germline V lookup: CDR1 KGHSH, CDR2 LQKENI. The CDR3 loop spans 13 amino acids. This CDR3 reads CASSQSSYNEQFF. The CDR3, as DNA: TGTGCCAGCTCACAGAGCTCCTACAATGAGCAGTTCTTC.

The rearrangement joins TRBV18 to TRBJ1-1; TRBD1 is a possible D gene (5 bases). Trimming took 1 base from V and 6 from J, leaving 12 bases between them. There are 14 residues in the CDR3. The germline gives CDR1 KGHSH, CDR2 LQKENI. The CDR3 nucleotides read TGTGCCAGCTCACCACAACCAGGGAAGGCTGAAGCTTTCTTT. It encodes CASSPQPGKAEAFF.

The count of this clone is one. The chain uses TRBV5-1 and TRBJ2-3; D is unresolved. Germline CDR1 and CDR2: SGHRS and YFSETQ. Trimming cost V 1 base and J 0 bases, with 9 bases left between them. This CDR3 has 15 amino acids. In nucleotides, the CDR3 is TGCGCCAGCAGCTTGATTCCCGATAGCACAGATACGCAGTATTTT. Translated, it gives CASSLIPDSTDTQYF. Variable domain in full (rest from reference TRBV5-1 and TRBJ2-3): KAGVTQTPRYLIKTRGQQVTLSCSPISGHRSVSWYQQTPGQGLQFLFEYFSETQRNKGNFPGRFSGRQFSNSRSEMNVSTLELGDSALYLCASSLIPDSTDTQYFGPGTRLTVL.

This rearrangement joins TRBV15 to TRBJ2-7; D uncertain. In germline, CDR1 is LNHNV, CDR2 YYDKDF (reference sequence). The CDR3 is 16 residues long. V lost 0 bases and J 1 base, leaving 13 bases between the germline ends. The CDR3 DNA reads TGTGCCACCAGCAGAGATCAGCGAGCAGATTCCTACGAGCAGTACTTC. It is translated as CATSRDQRADSYEQYF.

The chain carries TRBV7-2 and TRBJ2-7, with D perhaps matching TRBD1 or TRBD2 (6 bases each). Germline-derived CDR1 and CDR2 are SGHTA and FQGNSA. The V and J ends lost 0 bases and 9 bases respectively, with 18 bases between them. The CDR3 is 15 amino acids. The CDR3 coding sequence is TGTGCCAGCAGCTTAGCGGGATCGGGGGCCGCGGGGCAGTACTTC. Protein: CASSLAGSGAAGQYF.

The rearrangement joins TRBV11-2 to TRBJ2-1; 10 bases map to TRBD1. The CDR3 runs 15 residues. Germline-derived CDR1 and CDR2 are SGHAT and FQNNGV. The trim removed 4 bases at V and 2 bases at J, leaving 2 bases unmatched. The CDR3, as DNA: TGTGCCAGCAGCTCTGGACAGGGGGCCTACAATGAGCAGTTCTTC. Protein sequence: CASSSGQGAYNEQFF.

This chain joins TRBV15 and TRBJ2-3; TRBD2 aligns across 10 bases. The J segment lost 8 bases and the V segment lost 3 bases, leaving 5 bases of the junction unmatched. The CDR3 runs 14 residues. The V gene's germline CDR1 is LNHNV and CDR2 YYDKDF (reference sequence). The CDR3 loop is CATSRGVAGGTQYF. For the CDR3, the DNA is TGTGCCACCAGCAGGGGAGTAGCGGGAGGTACGCAGTATTTT.

The chain employs TRBV6-5 and TRBJ2-5, with TRBD2 matching over 8 bases. CDR1 is MNHEY, CDR2 SVGAGI, per germline. The V gene end was trimmed by 4 bases and the J gene end by 4 bases; junction bases not matched to a gene: 8. The CDR3 extends over 15 amino acids. As DNA, the CDR3 is TGTGCCAGCAGTTCCCGTAGCGGGATAGGAGAGACCCAGTACTTC. Residues: CASSSRSGIGETQYF.

The CDR3 DNA sequence: TGCGCCAGCAGAAGTACCGGGGGGTTATCAGGGGCCAACGTCCTGACTTTC. Its protein is CASRSTGGLSGANVLTF. The chain combines TRBV5-1 with TRBJ2-6; 7 bases match TRBD2. After removal of 5 bases from V and 4 bases from J, the junction contained 12 bases not matched to a gene. Germline lookup yields CDR1 SGHRS and CDR2 YFSETQ. There are 17 residues in the CDR3.

This clone qualifies as large. The chain couples TRBV27 to TRBJ2-3; 13 positions match TRBD2. This CDR3 contains 16 residues. The V gene's germline CDR1 is MNHEY and CDR2 SMNVEV (reference sequence). J was trimmed by 2 bases and V by 7 bases; bases with no gene match: 6. CDR3 protein: CASTEGLAGLTDTQYF. CDR3 nucleotides: TGTGCCAGCACCGAGGGACTAGCGGGACTCACAGATACGCAGTATTTT.

This chain joins TRBV5-6 and TRBJ1-1, with a weak D call TRBD1 (5 bases). CDR3 length: 14 residues. The V end was cut by 5 bases, the J end by 1 base, with 12 bases between. Germline V lookup: CDR1 SGHDT, CDR2 YYEEEE. The CDR3 protein is CASSPLGGNTEAFF. The CDR3 nucleotides are TGTGCCAGCAGTCCGCTGGGGGGGAACACTGAAGCTTTCTTT.

The chain has TRBV7-8 and TRBJ1-5; D unresolved. CDR1 SGHVS and CDR2 FQNEAQ come from the germline V gene. CDR3 length equals 16 residues. V lost 5 bases to trimming and J lost 4 bases, with 18 bases between them. The CDR3 is CASSGSLARPNQPQHF. The CDR3 region has the DNA TGTGCCAGCAGCGGAAGTCTGGCGAGGCCGAATCAGCCCCAGCATTTT.

This clone showed up just once. The CDR3, as DNA: TGTGCCAGCAGTTACACAAGGGAGGGCCTCGGAGAGCAGTACTTC. It encodes CASSYTREGLGEQYF. The rearrangement joins TRBV6-6 to TRBJ2-7, with TRBD2 matching over 7 bases. This CDR3 has 15 residues. With V trimmed by 2 bases and J by 7 bases, 11 bases remained unmatched. CDR1 MNHNY and CDR2 SVGAGI come from the germline V gene (reference sequence).

This chain links TRBV11-3 with TRBJ2-5; either TRBD1 or TRBD2 may fit D (5 bases each). Deletions cut 2 bases from V and 10 bases from J, with 14 bases between. This CDR3 region has 13 residues. The germline CDR1 and CDR2 sequences are SGHNT and YENEEA. DNA for the CDR3: TGTGCCAGCAGCTTAACGGGGCAAGGAGGCCAGTACTTC. This translates into CASSLTGQGGQYF. Combining the CDR3 with reference TRBV11-3 and TRBJ2-5 gives the whole variable domain EAGVVQSPRYKIIEKKQPVAFWCNPISGHNTLYWYLQNLGQGPELLIRYENEEAVDDSQLPKDRFSAERLKGVDSTLKIQPAELGDSAVYLCASSLTGQGGQYFGPGTRLLVL.

The chain has TRBV9 and TRBJ1-1; tentative D call: TRBD1 (5 bases). The CDR3 loop spans 16 amino acids. The ends were cut back, 0 bases at V and 11 bases at J, with 23 bases in the middle. From germline, CDR1 is SGDLS and CDR2 YYNGEE. The CDR3 region is CASSVGRGFSGFGAFF. For the CDR3, the DNA is TGTGCCAGCAGCGTAGGAAGGGGATTTTCGGGATTCGGGGCTTTCTTT.

The J gene is TRBJ2-7, the V gene TRBV29-1; TRBD1 is a possible D gene (6 bases). V dropped 7 bases and J dropped 6 bases, with 16 bases sitting between them. The CDR3 is 12 residues long. Germline CDR1 and CDR2: SQVTM and ANQGSEA. CDR3 protein: CSGGLRGSEQYF. DNA for the CDR3: TGCAGCGGCGGGCTCAGGGGAAGCGAGCAGTACTTC.

The chain joins TRBV28 to TRBJ2-7; perhaps TRBD2 as D (5 bases). This CDR3 has 14 amino acids. With 2 bases removed from V and 2 bases from J, the gap between germline ends came to 10 bases. The germline V gene has CDR1 MDHEN and CDR2 SYDVKM. Written as DNA, the CDR3 is TGTGCCAGCAGTTTAGAGGGTGCCCCCTACGAGCAGTACTTC. Translated: CASSLEGAPYEQYF.

This chain uses TRBV28 with TRBJ2-7, with a tentative D call TRBD1 (5 bases). The CDR3 spans 19 residues. V was clipped by 6 bases and J by 5 bases, with 32 bases between them. CDR1 and CDR2 (germline): MDHEN, SYDVKM. This chain's CDR3 is CASRQDGRPMLSWWDEQYF. The CDR3 DNA follows: TGTGCCAGCAGACAGGACGGAAGGCCGATGTTATCTTGGTGGGACGAGCAGTACTTC. Full variable domain (rest looked up from reference TRBV28 and TRBJ2-7): DVKVTQSSRYLVKRTGEKVFLECVQDMDHENMFWYRQDPGLGLRLIYFSYDVKMKEKGDIPEGYSVSREKKERFSLILESASTNQTSMYLCASRQDGRPMLSWWDEQYFGPGTRLTVT.

The rearrangement uses TRBV30 and TRBJ2-3, with 8 bases matching TRBD2. CDR1 is GTSNPN, CDR2 SVGIG, per germline (reference sequence). Trimming removed 2 bases from V and 3 bases from J; junction bases left unmatched: 10. The CDR3 totals 16 residues. The CDR3 reads CAWSFPLGGRTDTQYF. The CDR3 nucleotides read TGTGCCTGGAGTTTCCCCCTTGGCGGGAGGACAGATACGCAGTATTTT.

The chain has TRBV18 and TRBJ2-1, with no clear D. This CDR3 is built from 15 residues. The germline gives CDR1 KGHSH, CDR2 LQKENI. Trimming removed 0 bases at V and 5 bases at J, with 11 bases between. The CDR3 reads CASSPPIRSNNEQFF. The CDR3 DNA follows: TGTGCCAGCTCACCACCGATACGGTCCAACAATGAGCAGTTCTTC.

This chain links TRBV5-8 with TRBJ2-7, with D possibly being TRBD1 or TRBD2 (5 bases each). The CDR3 contains 14 residues. Trimming removed 2 bases from V and 3 bases from J, with 12 bases in between. Germline V gene data show CDR1 as SGHTS and CDR2 as YDEGEE. The CDR3 protein is CASSFAGGYYEQYF. The CDR3 coding sequence is TGTGCCAGCAGCTTCGCTGGGGGATACTACGAGCAGTACTTC.